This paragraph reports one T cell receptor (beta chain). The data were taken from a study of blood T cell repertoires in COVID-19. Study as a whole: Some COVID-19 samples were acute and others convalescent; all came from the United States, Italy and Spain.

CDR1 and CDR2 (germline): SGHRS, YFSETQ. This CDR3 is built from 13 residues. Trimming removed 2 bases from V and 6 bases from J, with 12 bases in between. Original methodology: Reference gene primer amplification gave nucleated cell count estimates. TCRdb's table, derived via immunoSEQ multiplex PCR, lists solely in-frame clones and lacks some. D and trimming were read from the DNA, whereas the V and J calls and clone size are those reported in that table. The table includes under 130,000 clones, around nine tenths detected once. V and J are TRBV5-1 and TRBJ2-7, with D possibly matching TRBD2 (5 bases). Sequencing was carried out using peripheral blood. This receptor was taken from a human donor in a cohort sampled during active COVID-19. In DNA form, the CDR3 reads TGCGCCAGCAGCTTCGGCGGGTCGGGCGAGCAGTACTTC. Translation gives CASSFGGSGEQYF.